The 7 T cell receptor beta chains given below trace back to one sample, sequenced in a study of cytomegalovirus exposure and HLA in healthy donors. 60 Vbeta and 13 Jbeta primers were used in PCR. The repertoire was sequenced with immunoSEQ multiplex PCR; TCRdb's copy has only in-frame clones and lacks some. The table includes some 150,000 clones, 60% to 85% detected once. Sequenced sample: PBMCs. Receptor source: a man younger than 45 in good health and CMV-seropositive.

The chain joins TRBV28 to TRBJ1-6; 8 bases fit TRBD1. The CDR3 length is 15 residues. Unmatched junction bases numbered 7, after V lost 5 bases and J lost 7 bases. Per germline, CDR1 MDHEN and CDR2 SYDVKM. In nucleotides, the CDR3 is TGTGCCAGCAGTACCGCCGGGACAGGAAATTCACCCCTCCACTTT. This gives the protein CASSTAGTGNSPLHF.

This rearrangement joins TRBV7-3 to TRBJ1-5; D possibly corresponds to TRBD1 (5 bases). The CDR3 contains 15 residues. V lost 6 bases, J lost 3 bases, and 15 bases lay in between. CDR1 and CDR2 (germline): SGHTA, FQGTGA. CDR3 protein: CASSFITGDNQPQHF. CDR3 coding DNA: TGTGCCAGCAGTTTTATAACAGGTGACAATCAGCCCCAGCATTTT.

The V gene is TRBV7-2, the J gene TRBJ2-3; D perhaps matches TRBD1 (5 bases). Germline loops: CDR1 SGHTA, CDR2 FQGNSA. Trimming shortened V by 1 base and J by 0 bases, and 11 bases separated the two germline ends. The CDR3 length is 16 residues. This chain's CDR3 is CASSLGAGPSTDTQYF. The CDR3 nucleotides read TGTGCCAGCAGCTTAGGGGCAGGGCCTAGCACAGATACGCAGTATTTT.

The chain joins TRBV6-4 to TRBJ1-6; no firm D call. CDR1 and CDR2 (germline): MRHNA, SNTAGT. V shed 2 bases and J shed 11 bases, with 10 bases lying between them. This CDR3 has 13 residues. The DNA for the CDR3 is TGTGCCAGCAGTGACACCACCGGGACACCCCTCCACTTT. This translates into CASSDTTGTPLHF.

A note on this clone: An end of the junction does not agree with germline; a read error may underlie this. The chain uses TRBV6-1 and TRBJ2-4, with 9 nucleotides matching TRBD1. The CDR3 length is 15 residues. Germline values: CDR1 MNHNS, CDR2 SASEGT. In DNA, the CDR3 is TGTGCCGGCAGTCCCGGGACAGGGTCCAAAAACATTCAGTACTTC. It translates to CAGSPGTGSKNIQYF.

This chain uses TRBV5-3 with TRBJ1-5, with TRBD1 as a possible D gene (5 bases). TRBV5-3 qualifies as an ORF whose function is uncertain. This CDR3 contains 13 residues. V was trimmed by 4 bases and J by 7 bases, leaving 12 bases between them. The CDR3 region has the DNA TGTGCCAGAAGCAGCGGCGGGGGGCAGCCCCAGCATTTT. It is translated as CARSSGGGQPQHF.

J is TRBJ1-5 and V is TRBV6-1; 10 positions match TRBD1. The germline gives CDR1 MNHNS, CDR2 SASEGT. The CDR3 loop spans 15 amino acids. Unmatched junction bases numbered 7, after V lost 5 bases and J lost 6 bases. This CDR3 is CASSSWTGGGQPQHF. The CDR3 nucleotides read TGTGCCAGCAGTAGTTGGACAGGGGGAGGTCAGCCCCAGCATTTT.